The 7 T cell receptor beta chains in this list originate from one sample, sequenced in a study of T cells in localized non-small cell lung cancer. Profiled with immunoSEQ multiplex PCR; TCRdb holds only in-frame clones, not every one. This table holds around 70,000 clones, around 85% found once. The source material was peripheral blood, sampled before any cancer treatment. These receptors all come from a female donor aged 60 or older with stage I lung adenocarcinoma.

This sequence joins TRBV27 and TRBJ1-1; the D gene is possibly TRBD1 (6 bases). Trimming stripped 0 bases from V and 1 base from J, with 9 bases between. The V gene's germline CDR1 is MNHEY and CDR2 SMNVEV (reference sequence). CDR3 size: 15 residues. The chain's CDR3 is CASSLSPTGNTEAFF. As DNA, the CDR3 is TGTGCCAGCAGTTTATCCCCGACAGGGAACACTGAAGCTTTCTTT.

This chain uses TRBV9 with TRBJ1-2; a weak D match, TRBD1 (5 bases). Per the germline V gene, CDR1 is SGDLS and CDR2 is YYNGEE. V dropped 0 bases and J dropped 6 bases, with 18 bases sitting between them. This CDR3 has 16 residues. CDR3 region: CASSVGLGQGNDGYTF. The CDR3 nucleotides are TGTGCCAGCAGCGTAGGCCTGGGCCAGGGAAACGATGGCTACACCTTC.

The chain joins TRBV7-8 to TRBJ1-5, with unresolved D. CDR1 and CDR2 (germline): SGHVS, FQNEAQ. The ends were cut back, 1 base at V and 6 bases at J, with 4 bases in the middle. This CDR3 comprises 12 residues. The DNA for the CDR3 is TGTGCCAGCAGCTTAGGTGGTCAGCCCCAGCATTTT. Translation gives CASSLGGQPQHF.

The rearrangement uses TRBV12-5 and TRBJ1-5; TRBD1 is a possible D gene (6 bases). There are 16 residues in the CDR3. The germline V and J ends were trimmed by 0 bases and 6 bases, with 15 bases remaining between them. Germline V gives CDR1 LGHNT, CDR2 FRNRAP. The CDR3 loop is CASGLVLSGGPQPQHF. The CDR3 DNA is TGTGCTAGTGGTTTGGTACTTTCGGGGGGGCCTCAGCCCCAGCATTTT.

A word on this clone: The sample carries other DNA sequences with the same CDR3. The DNA of the CDR3 is TGTGCCAGCAGCTTGGGACAGATGAACACTGAAGCTTTCTTT. It translates to CASSLGQMNTEAFF. The genes are TRBV7-9 and TRBJ1-1; 7 bases agree with TRBD1. This CDR3 is built from 14 residues. The V gene end was trimmed by 3 bases and the J gene end by 0 bases; junction bases not matched to a gene: 1. The germline V gene has CDR1 SEHNR and CDR2 FQNEAQ (reference sequence).

Here the CDR3 reads CASSYSRDQPQHF. The CDR3 DNA reads as TGTGCCAGCAGTTACTCCCGTGATCAGCCCCAGCATTTT. This sequence joins TRBV6-6 and TRBJ1-5; D is ambiguous. This CDR3 spans 13 amino acids. Germline CDR1 is MNHNY and CDR2 is SVGAGI (reference sequence). Deletions cut 0 bases from V and 5 bases from J, with 5 bases between.

This chain links TRBV6-1 with TRBJ2-7; D gene unclear. V lost 4 bases, J lost 4 bases, and 11 bases lay in between. The germline CDR1 and CDR2 sequences are MNHNS and SASEGT. The CDR3 length is 13 residues. CDR3 amino acids: CASSGYSLYEQYF. CDR3 bases: TGTGCCAGCAGTGGGTACAGTTTATACGAGCAGTACTTC.